Below, one T cell receptor (beta chain) is given with its context. The V end was cut by 4 bases, the J end by 0 bases, with 10 bases between. The CDR3 length is 15 residues. Germline lookup yields CDR1 LNHDA and CDR2 SQIVND (reference sequence). The entry originates in a study of cytotoxic CD8 clonotypes in ibrutinib-treated CLL. Here immunoSEQ multiplex PCR was the method, and the copy in TCRdb shows in-frame clones only, minus some. The data show over 200,000 clones, 75% to 80% seen once. This sample comprised PBMCs, obtained after 12 months of ibrutinib treatment. V usage is TRBV19 and J usage is TRBJ1-5, with D maybe TRBD1 (6 bases). The clonotype originates from a human donor with chronic lymphocytic leukemia. In nucleotides, the CDR3 is TGTGCCAGTAGTAATCAGGACAGTAGCAATCAGCCCCAGCATTTT. It yields the protein CASSNQDSSNQPQHF. Together with reference TRBV19 and TRBJ1-5, the CDR3 gives the full variable domain: DGGITQSPKYLFRKEGQNVTLSCEQNLNHDAMYWYRQDPGQGLRLIYYSQIVNDFQKGDIAEGYSVSREKKESFPLTVTSAQKNPTAFYLCASSNQDSSNQPQHFGDGTRLSIL.